Each of the 17 T cell receptor beta chains below was sequenced from the same sample in a study of human T cells and chemical hapten exposure. TCRdb independently ran MiXCR on the RACE reads; one entry per CDR3 protein. The sample lists 100,000 or so distinct CDR3 sequences, roughly 11% occurring once. Documented time point: patch test 2, 6 weeks after DPC sensitization. This sample's treatment: therapeutic diphenylcyclopropenone sensitization with weekly scalp DPC. Sequencing used whole blood, obtained in connection with sensitization to the hapten diphenylcyclopropenone (DPC). These receptors were taken from a man aged 35-49 years with alopecia areata. Some clones in this sample may be carry-over from other donors' samples.

This clonotype occurred a few times. The chain recombines TRBV2 with TRBJ1-2; D remains ambiguous. The V gene lost 5 bases and the J gene lost 1 base, with 17 bases spanning the gap. The CDR3 extends over 16 amino acids. CDR1 and CDR2 (germline): SNHLY, FYNNEI. The CDR3 spells CASSPGQSSLNYGYTF. The CDR3 region has the DNA TGTGCCAGCAGTCCAGGTCAATCTAGCCTTAACTATGGCTACACCTTC.

This clonotype was picked up a small number of times. V is TRBV7-9 and J is TRBJ1-1; D call uncertain. The CDR3 spans 15 residues. Trimming stripped 5 bases from V and 4 bases from J, with 17 bases between. CDR1 and CDR2 (germline): SEHNR, FQNEAQ (reference sequence). The CDR3 protein is CASSPLGGKSTEAFF. In DNA form, the CDR3 reads TGTGCCAGCAGCCCCCTAGGAGGGAAGAGCACTGAAGCTTTCTTT.

The rearrangement joins TRBV4-2 to TRBJ2-7; 7 bases are a match to TRBD1. Trimming at V came to 0 bases and at J to 2 bases, leaving 4 bases not matched to a gene. Per germline, CDR1 LGHNA and CDR2 YNFKEQ. This CDR3 is 15 amino acids long. For the CDR3, the DNA is TGTGCCAGCAGCCAAGACGACAGGGAGACCTACGAGCAGTACTTC. It yields the protein CASSQDDRETYEQYF.

This clonotype turned up a few times. V gene TRBV5-1 combines with J gene TRBJ1-1, with 8 bases lining up with TRBD1. The CDR3 is made up of 13 amino acids. In germline, CDR1 is SGHRS, CDR2 YFSETQ. The V gene end was trimmed by 4 bases and the J gene end by 7 bases; junction bases not matched to a gene: 6. The CDR3 sequence: CASSATGALEAFF. CDR3 coding DNA: TGCGCCAGCAGCGCGACAGGGGCCCTTGAAGCTTTCTTT.

The chain combines TRBV29-1 with TRBJ1-2; TRBD1 agrees at 8 bases. This CDR3 is 14 amino acids long. The V segment lost 2 bases and the J segment 5 bases; nucleotides outside the gene matches: 7. From germline, CDR1 is SQVTM and CDR2 ANQGSEA. The CDR3 DNA reads as TGCAGCGTTGAATTACAGGGGGGGGGATATGGCTACACCTTC. It encodes CSVELQGGGYGYTF.

This clonotype was seen a handful of times. J is TRBJ2-7 and V is TRBV7-2; 10 positions match TRBD1. V lost 5 bases to trimming and J lost 6 bases; unmatched junction nucleotides: 19. Germline CDR1 and CDR2: SGHTA and FQGNSA. This CDR3 region has 18 residues. The CDR3 DNA reads as TGTGCCAGCAGCCTACGCCCCGGGACAGGGGCCACCCGCTCCGAGCAGTACTTC. Translated, it gives CASSLRPGTGATRSEQYF.

This chain connects TRBV7-8 to TRBJ1-5; a possible D gene is TRBD1 (6 bases). CDR1 is SGHVS, CDR2 FQNEAQ, per germline. This CDR3 contains 17 residues. V was cut by 3 bases and J by 0 bases, with 15 bases left in between. CDR3 nucleotides: TGTGCCAGCAGCTTTCACAGGGTCCTTTCTAGCAATCAGCCCCAGCATTTT. This codes for CASSFHRVLSSNQPQHF.

This sequence joins TRBV6-1 and TRBJ2-2, with TRBD2 matching over 9 bases. The CDR3 is made up of 16 amino acids. V trimming: 2 bases; J trimming: 4 bases; junction bases outside the gene matches: 5. The germline gives CDR1 MNHNS, CDR2 SASEGT. The CDR3 bases are TGTGCCAGCAGTGAATTTTCTAGCGGGATCACCGGGGAGCTGTTTTTT. Translated, it gives CASSEFSSGITGELFF.

The table lists this clonotype with a few counts. V and J are TRBV5-1 and TRBJ2-2, with D possibly being TRBD1 (6 bases). This CDR3 contains 16 residues. CDR1 SGHRS and CDR2 YFSETQ come from the germline V gene. Trimming pared 4 bases from V and 3 bases from J, leaving 16 bases between. The chain's CDR3 is CASSKTGPRDTGELFF. CDR3 nucleotides: TGCGCCAGCAGCAAAACAGGGCCGAGGGACACCGGGGAGCTGTTTTTT.

Only a few counts were recorded for this clonotype. The CDR3 sequence is CAIAGTGGEKLFF. The DNA of the CDR3 is TGTGCCATCGCCGGGACAGGTGGTGAAAAACTGTTTTTT. The chain carries TRBV28 and TRBJ1-4; 8 nucleotides line up with TRBD1. Germline lookup yields CDR1 MDHEN and CDR2 SYDVKM. After removal of 10 bases from V and 7 bases from J, the junction contained 8 bases not matched to a gene. This CDR3 spans 13 amino acids.

This clonotype was observed many times. The chain combines TRBV5-1 with TRBJ1-1; D perhaps matches TRBD1 (5 bases). Germline-derived CDR1 and CDR2 are SGHRS and YFSETQ. Trimming removed 0 bases at V and 4 bases at J, with 13 bases between. This CDR3 region has 15 residues. For the CDR3, the DNA is TGCGCCAGCAGCTTGGAGGGGAAGGGAGGCACTGAAGCTTTCTTT. Its protein product is CASSLEGKGGTEAFF.

This clonotype has at least ten counts. The chain carries TRBV3-1 and TRBJ1-1, with D perhaps TRBD1 (6 bases). The CDR3 has 15 amino acids. Germline CDR1 reads LGHDT; CDR2 reads YNNKEL (reference sequence). The V end lost 4 bases, the J end lost 2 bases, and 14 bases lay between the germline ends. The CDR3 DNA reads as TGTGCCAGCAGCCTTTTGTCCGGGGGCAACACTGAAGCTTTCTTT. It is translated as CASSLLSGGNTEAFF.

There are a few counts of this clonotype. This chain connects TRBV6-5 to TRBJ2-7, with no clear D. The germline V gene encodes CDR1 MNHEY and CDR2 SVGAGI. This CDR3 has 14 residues. V gave up 8 bases and J gave up 1 base, with 15 bases separating them. The CDR3 bases are TGTGCCAGCCGTCGAGCCCCCGAGTCCTACGAGCAGTACGTC. Its translation: CASRRAPESYEQYV.

V gene TRBV12-3 or TRBV12-4 combines with J gene TRBJ2-7; no clear D gene. CDR3 length: 13 amino acids. V gave up 1 base and J gave up 2 bases, with 6 bases separating them. The CDR3 region has the DNA TGTGCCAGCAGTTTAGGATATCCCTACGAGCAGTACTTC. Protein product: CASSLGYPYEQYF.

This clonotype was observed many times. J is TRBJ2-7 and V is TRBV10-3; D not certain. The V gene's germline CDR1 is ENHRY and CDR2 SYGVKD. CDR3 length: 12 residues. Trimming took off 4 bases at V and 0 bases at J, with 4 bases between the two ends. CDR3 in amino acids: CAISGVSYEQYF. The DNA of the CDR3 is TGTGCCATCAGTGGGGTCTCCTACGAGCAGTACTTC.

This clonotype was recorded at least ten times. This rearrangement joins TRBV7-8 to TRBJ2-1, with 8 bases lining up with TRBD2. Germline V lookup: CDR1 SGHVS, CDR2 FQNEAQ. The CDR3 covers 17 residues. Trimming at V came to 6 bases and at J to 2 bases, leaving 12 bases not matched to a gene. The CDR3: CASSRSPAGATYNEQFF. Here the CDR3 DNA reads TGTGCCAGCAGTCGTAGCCCAGCGGGAGCCACCTACAATGAGCAGTTCTTC.

This clonotype was picked up a small number of times. The rearrangement links TRBV9 to TRBJ2-3; tentatively, D is TRBD2 (5 bases). V dropped 1 base and J dropped 2 bases, with 8 bases sitting between them. Germline-derived CDR1 and CDR2 are SGDLS and YYNGEE. CDR3 length: 14 amino acids. The CDR3 spells CASSVKGLTDTQYF. The DNA of the CDR3 is TGTGCCAGCAGCGTAAAAGGACTCACAGATACGCAGTATTTT.